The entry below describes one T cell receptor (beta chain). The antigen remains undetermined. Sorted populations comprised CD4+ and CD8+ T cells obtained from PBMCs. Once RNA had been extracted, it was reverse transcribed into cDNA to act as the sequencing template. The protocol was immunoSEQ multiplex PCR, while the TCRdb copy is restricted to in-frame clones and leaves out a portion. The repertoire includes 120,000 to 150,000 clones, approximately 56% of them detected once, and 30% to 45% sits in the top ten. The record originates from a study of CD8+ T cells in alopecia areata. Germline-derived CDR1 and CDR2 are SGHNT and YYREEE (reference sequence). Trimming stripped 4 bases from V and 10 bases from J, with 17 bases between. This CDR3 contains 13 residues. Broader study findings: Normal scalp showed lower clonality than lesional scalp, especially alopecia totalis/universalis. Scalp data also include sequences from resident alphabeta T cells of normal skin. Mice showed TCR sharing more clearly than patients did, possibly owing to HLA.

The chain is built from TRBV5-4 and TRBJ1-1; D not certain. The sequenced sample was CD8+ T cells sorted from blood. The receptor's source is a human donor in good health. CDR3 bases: TGTGCCAGCAGCCATAGACTGTATTCCGGAGCTTTCTTT. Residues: CASSHRLYSGAFF.